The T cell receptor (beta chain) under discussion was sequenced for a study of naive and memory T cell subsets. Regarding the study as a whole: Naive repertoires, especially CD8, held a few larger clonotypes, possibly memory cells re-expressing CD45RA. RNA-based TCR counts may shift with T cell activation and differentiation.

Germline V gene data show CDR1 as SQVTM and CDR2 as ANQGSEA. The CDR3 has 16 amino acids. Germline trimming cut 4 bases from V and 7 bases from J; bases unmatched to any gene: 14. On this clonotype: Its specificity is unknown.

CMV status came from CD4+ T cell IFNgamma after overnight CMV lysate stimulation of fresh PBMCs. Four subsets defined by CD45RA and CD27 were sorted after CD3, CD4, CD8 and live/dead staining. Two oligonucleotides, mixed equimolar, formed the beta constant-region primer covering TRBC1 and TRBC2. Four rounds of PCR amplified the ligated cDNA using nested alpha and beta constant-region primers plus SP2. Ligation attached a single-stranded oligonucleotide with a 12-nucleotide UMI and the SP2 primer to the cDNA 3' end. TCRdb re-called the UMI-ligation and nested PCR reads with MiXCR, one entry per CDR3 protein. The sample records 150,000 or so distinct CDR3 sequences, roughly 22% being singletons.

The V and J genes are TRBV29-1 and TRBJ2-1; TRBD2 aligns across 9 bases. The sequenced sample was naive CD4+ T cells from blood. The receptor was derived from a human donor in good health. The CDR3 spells CSVGIGGGRAGNEQFF. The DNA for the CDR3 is TGCAGCGTTGGCATTGGGGGCGGGAGGGCCGGGAATGAGCAGTTCTTC.